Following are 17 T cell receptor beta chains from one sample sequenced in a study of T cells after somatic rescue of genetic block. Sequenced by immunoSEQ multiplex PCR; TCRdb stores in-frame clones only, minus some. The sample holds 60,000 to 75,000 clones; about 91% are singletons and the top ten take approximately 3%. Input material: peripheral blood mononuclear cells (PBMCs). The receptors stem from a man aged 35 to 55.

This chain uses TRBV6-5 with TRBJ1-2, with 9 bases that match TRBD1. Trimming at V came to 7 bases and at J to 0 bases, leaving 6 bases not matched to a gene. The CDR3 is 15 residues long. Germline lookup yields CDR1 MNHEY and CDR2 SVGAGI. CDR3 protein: CASTRTGDPNYGYTF. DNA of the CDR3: TGTGCCAGCACTCGGACAGGGGATCCTAACTATGGCTACACCTTC.

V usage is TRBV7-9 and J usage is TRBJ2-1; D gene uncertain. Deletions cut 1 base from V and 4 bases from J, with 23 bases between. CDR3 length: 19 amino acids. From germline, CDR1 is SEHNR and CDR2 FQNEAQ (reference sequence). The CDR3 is CASSLGLLGQSDTYNEQFF. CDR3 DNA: TGTGCCAGCAGCTTAGGTCTTTTGGGTCAGTCCGACACGTACAATGAGCAGTTCTTC.

Written as DNA, the CDR3 is TGTGCCATCGGAGACAGGGAGGTAGAGACCCAGTACTTC. This codes for CAIGDREVETQYF. The chain couples TRBV10-3 to TRBJ2-5, with D perhaps TRBD1 (7 bases). Germline values: CDR1 ENHRY, CDR2 SYGVKD. Trimming pared 8 bases from V and 4 bases from J, leaving 14 bases between. The CDR3 is 13 amino acids.

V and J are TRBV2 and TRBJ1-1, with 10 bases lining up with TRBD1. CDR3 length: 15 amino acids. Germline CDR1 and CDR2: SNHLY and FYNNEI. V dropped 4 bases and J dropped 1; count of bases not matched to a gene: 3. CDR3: CASSGWDRGNTEAFF. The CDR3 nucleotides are TGTGCCAGCAGTGGGTGGGACAGGGGGAACACTGAAGCTTTCTTT.

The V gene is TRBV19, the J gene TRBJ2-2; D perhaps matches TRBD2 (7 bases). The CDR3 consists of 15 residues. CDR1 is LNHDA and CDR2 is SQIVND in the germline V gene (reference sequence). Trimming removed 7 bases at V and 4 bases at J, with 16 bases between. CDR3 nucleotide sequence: TGTGCCAGTAACGTCGGGGGGCGAGGCACCGGGGAGCTGTTTTTT. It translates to CASNVGGRGTGELFF.

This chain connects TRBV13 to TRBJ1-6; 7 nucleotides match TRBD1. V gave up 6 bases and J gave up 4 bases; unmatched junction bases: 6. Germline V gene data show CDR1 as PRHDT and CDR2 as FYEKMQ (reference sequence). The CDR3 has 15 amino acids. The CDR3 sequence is CASRDRKSYNSPLHF. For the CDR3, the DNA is TGTGCCAGCAGGGACAGGAAATCTTATAATTCACCCCTCCACTTT.

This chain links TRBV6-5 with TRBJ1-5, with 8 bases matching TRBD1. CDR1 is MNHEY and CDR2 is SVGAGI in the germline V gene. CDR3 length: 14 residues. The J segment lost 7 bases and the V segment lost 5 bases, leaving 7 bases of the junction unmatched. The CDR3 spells CASSRTGPRQPQHF. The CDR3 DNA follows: TGTGCCAGCAGTAGGACAGGGCCTAGGCAGCCCCAGCATTTT.

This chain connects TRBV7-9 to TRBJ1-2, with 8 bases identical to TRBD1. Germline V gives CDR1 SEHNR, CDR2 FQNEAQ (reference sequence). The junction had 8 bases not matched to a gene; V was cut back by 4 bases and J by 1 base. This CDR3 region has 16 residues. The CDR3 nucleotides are TGTGCCAGCAGCTCCGGACAGGGAGGCTATAACTATGGCTACACCTTC. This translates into CASSSGQGGYNYGYTF.

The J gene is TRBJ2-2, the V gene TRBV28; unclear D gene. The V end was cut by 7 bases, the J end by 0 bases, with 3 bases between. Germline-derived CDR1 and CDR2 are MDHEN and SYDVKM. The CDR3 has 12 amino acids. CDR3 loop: CASKPNTGELFF. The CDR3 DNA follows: TGTGCCAGCAAACCGAACACCGGGGAGCTGTTTTTT.

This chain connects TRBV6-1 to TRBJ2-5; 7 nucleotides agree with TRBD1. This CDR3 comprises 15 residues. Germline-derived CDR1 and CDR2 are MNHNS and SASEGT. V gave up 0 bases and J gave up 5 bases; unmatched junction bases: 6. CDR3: CASSEAFTGAETQYF. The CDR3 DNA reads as TGTGCCAGCAGTGAAGCCTTTACAGGGGCTGAGACCCAGTACTTC.

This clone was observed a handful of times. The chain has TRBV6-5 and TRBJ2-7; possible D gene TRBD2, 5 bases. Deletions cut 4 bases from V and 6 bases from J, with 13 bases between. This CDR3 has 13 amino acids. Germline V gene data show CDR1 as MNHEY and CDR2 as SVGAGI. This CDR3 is CASSSGDAGEQYF. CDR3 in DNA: TGTGCCAGCAGTTCAGGAGACGCGGGCGAGCAGTACTTC.

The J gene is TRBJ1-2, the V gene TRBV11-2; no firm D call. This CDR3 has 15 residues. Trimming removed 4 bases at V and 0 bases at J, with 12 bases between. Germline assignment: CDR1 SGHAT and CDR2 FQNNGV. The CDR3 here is CASSSRLLANYGYTF. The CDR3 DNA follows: TGTGCCAGCAGCTCCAGGCTCTTAGCTAACTATGGCTACACCTTC. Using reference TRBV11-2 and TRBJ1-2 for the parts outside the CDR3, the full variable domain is EAGVAQSPRYKIIEKRQSVAFWCNPISGHATLYWYQQILGQGPKLLIQFQNNGVVDDSQLPKDRFSAERLKGVDSTLKIQPAKLEDSAVYLCASSSRLLANYGYTFGSGTRLTVV.

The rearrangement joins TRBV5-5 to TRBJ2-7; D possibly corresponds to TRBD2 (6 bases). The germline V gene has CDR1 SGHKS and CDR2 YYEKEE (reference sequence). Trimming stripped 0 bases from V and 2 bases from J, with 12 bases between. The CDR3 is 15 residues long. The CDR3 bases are TGTGCCAGCAGCTTGGAGACGCGGGAAACCTACGAGCAGTACTTC. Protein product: CASSLETRETYEQYF.

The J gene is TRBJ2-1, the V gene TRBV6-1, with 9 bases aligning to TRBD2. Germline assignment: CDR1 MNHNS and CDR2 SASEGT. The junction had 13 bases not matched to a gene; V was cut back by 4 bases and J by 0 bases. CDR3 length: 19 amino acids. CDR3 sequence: CASSVSGGYRISSYNEQFF. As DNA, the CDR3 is TGTGCCAGCAGTGTTAGCGGGGGCTACCGCATCTCCTCCTACAATGAGCAGTTCTTC.

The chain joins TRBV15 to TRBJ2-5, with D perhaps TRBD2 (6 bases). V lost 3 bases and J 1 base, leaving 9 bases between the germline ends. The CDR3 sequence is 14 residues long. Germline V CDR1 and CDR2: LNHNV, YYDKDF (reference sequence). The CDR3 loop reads CATSSGGAQETQYF. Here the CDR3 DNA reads TGTGCCACCAGCAGTGGCGGGGCCCAAGAGACCCAGTACTTC.

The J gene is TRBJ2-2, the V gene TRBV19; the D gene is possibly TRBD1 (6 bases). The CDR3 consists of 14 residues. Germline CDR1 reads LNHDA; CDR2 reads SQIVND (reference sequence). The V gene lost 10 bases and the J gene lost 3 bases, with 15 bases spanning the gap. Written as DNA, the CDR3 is TGTGCCATCCGAGACAGGTCGCACACCGGGGAGCTGTTTTTT. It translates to CAIRDRSHTGELFF.

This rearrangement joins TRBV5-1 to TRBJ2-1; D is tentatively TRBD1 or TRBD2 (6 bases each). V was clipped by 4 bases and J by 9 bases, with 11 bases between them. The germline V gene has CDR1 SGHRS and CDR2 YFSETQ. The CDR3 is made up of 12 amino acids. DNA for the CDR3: TGCGCCAGCAGCCTAGGGGGGACTGAGCAGTTCTTC. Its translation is CASSLGGTEQFF.